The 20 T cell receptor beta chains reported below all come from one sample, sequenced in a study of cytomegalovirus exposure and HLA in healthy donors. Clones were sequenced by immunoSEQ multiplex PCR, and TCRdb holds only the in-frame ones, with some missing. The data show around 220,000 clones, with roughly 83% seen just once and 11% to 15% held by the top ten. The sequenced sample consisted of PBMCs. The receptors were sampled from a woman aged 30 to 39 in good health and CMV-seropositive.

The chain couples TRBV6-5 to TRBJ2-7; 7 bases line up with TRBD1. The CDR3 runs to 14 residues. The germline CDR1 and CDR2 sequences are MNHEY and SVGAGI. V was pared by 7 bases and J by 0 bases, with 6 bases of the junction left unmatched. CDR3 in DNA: TGTGCCAGCACTAGCCGGGACAGCTCCTACGAGCAGTACTTC. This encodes CASTSRDSSYEQYF.

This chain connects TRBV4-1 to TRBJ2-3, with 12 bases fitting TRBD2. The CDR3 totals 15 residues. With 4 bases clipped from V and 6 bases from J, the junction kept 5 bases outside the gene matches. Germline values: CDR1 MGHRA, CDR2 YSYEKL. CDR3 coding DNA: TGCGCCAGCAGCCCTCTAGCGGGAGGGGGGGATACGCAGTATTTT. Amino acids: CASSPLAGGGDTQYF.

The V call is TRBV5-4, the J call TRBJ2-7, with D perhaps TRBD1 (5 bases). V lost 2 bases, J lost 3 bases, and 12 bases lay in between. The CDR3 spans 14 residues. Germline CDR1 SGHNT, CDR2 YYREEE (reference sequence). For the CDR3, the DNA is TGTGCCAGCAGCTTAGACAGTAGCCTCTACGAGCAGTACTTC. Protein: CASSLDSSLYEQYF.

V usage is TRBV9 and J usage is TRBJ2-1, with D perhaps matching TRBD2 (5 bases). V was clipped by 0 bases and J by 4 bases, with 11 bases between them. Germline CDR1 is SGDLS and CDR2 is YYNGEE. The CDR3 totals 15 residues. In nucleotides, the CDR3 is TGTGCCAGCAGCGTAGGCCTAGCAGAGTACAATGAGCAGTTCTTC. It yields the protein CASSVGLAEYNEQFF.

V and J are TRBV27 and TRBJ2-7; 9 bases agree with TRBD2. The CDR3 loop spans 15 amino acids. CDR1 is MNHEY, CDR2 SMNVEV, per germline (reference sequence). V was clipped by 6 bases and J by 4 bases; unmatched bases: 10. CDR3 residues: CASSRVRAGGYEQYF. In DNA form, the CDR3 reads TGTGCCAGCAGCAGGGTCCGAGCGGGAGGTTACGAGCAGTACTTC.

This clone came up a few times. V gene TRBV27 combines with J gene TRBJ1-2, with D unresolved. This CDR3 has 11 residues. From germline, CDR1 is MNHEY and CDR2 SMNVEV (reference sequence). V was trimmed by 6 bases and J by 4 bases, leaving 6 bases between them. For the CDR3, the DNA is TGTGCCAGCAGAGGCGGCTATGGCTACACCTTC. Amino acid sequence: CASRGGYGYTF.

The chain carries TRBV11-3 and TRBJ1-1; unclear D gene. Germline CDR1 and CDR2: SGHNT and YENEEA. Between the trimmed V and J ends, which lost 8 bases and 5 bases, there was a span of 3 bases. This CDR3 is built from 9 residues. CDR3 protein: CASGTEAFF. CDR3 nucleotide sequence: TGTGCCAGCGGAACTGAAGCTTTCTTT.

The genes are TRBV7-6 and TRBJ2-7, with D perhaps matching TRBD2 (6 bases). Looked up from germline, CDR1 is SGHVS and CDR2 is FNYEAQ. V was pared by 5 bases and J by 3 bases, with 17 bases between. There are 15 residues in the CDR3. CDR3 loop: CASSPEGSGRYEQYF. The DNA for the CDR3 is TGTGCCAGCAGCCCCGAGGGTAGCGGACGCTACGAGCAGTACTTC.

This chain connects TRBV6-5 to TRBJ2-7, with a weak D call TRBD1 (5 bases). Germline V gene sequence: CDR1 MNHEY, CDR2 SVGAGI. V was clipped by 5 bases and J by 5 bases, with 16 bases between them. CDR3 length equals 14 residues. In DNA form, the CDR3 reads TGTGCCAGCAGTGAAAATGTTAGGGGTGACGAGCAGTACTTC. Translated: CASSENVRGDEQYF.

The CDR3 is CAVEHSGGGDEQYF. Here the CDR3 DNA reads TGTGCCGTCGAACATTCAGGGGGCGGAGACGAGCAGTACTTC. The chain carries TRBV10-3 and TRBJ2-7; 8 nucleotides align to TRBD1. The CDR3 is made up of 14 amino acids. V shed 11 bases, J shed 5 bases, and the junction held 14 bases outside the gene matches. Germline V gene sequence: CDR1 ENHRY, CDR2 SYGVKD.

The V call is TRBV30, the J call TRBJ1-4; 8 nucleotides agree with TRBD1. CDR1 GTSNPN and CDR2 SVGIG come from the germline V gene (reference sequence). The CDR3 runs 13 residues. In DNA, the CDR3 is TGTGCGATCCAGGGGGCGGCTAATGAAAAACTGTTTTTT. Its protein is CAIQGAANEKLFF.

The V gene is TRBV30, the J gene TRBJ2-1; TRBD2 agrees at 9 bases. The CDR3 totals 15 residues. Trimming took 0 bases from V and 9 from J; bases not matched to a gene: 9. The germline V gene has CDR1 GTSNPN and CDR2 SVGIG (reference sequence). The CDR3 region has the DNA TGTGCCTGGAGTGTCCCTAGCGGGATAAGGGGTGAGCAGTTCTTC. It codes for CAWSVPSGIRGEQFF.

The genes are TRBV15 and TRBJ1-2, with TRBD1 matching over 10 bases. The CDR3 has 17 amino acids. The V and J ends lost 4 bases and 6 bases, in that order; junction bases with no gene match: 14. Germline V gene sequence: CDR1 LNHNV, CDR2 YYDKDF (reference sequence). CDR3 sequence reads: CATSIRYISGTGDGYTF. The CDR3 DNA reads TGTGCCACCAGCATCAGATACATTTCCGGGACAGGGGATGGCTACACCTTC.

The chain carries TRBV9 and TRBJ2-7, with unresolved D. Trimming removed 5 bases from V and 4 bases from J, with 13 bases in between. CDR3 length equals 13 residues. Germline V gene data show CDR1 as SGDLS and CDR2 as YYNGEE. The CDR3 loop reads CASRQKIHYEQYF. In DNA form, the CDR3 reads TGTGCCAGCAGACAGAAAATTCATTACGAGCAGTACTTC.

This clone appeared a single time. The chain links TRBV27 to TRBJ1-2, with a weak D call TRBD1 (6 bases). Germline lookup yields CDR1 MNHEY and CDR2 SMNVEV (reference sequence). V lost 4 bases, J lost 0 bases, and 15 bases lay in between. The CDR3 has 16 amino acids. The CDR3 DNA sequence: TGTGCCAGCAGTTCTAGTGGACAGATTACTAACTATGGCTACACCTTC. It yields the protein CASSSSGQITNYGYTF.

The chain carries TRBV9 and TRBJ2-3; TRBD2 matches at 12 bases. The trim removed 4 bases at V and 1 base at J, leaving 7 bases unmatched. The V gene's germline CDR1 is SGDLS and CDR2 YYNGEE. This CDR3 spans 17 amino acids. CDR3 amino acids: CASSLTSGRGGTDTQYF. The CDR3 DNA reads TGTGCCAGCAGCTTGACTAGCGGGAGAGGTGGCACAGATACGCAGTATTTT.

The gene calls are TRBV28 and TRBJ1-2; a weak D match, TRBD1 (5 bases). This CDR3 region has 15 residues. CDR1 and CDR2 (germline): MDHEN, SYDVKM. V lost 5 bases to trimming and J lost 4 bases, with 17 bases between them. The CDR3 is CASSPGRLVSYGYTF. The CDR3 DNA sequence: TGTGCCAGCAGTCCGGGACGGCTCGTCAGCTATGGCTACACCTTC.

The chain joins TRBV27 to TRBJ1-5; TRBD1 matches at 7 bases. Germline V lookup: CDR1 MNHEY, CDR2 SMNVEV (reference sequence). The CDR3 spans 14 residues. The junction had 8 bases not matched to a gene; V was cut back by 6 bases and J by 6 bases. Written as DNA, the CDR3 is TGTGCCAGCAGCCGACAGGGAGGTGCTCAGCCCCAGCATTTT. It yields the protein CASSRQGGAQPQHF.

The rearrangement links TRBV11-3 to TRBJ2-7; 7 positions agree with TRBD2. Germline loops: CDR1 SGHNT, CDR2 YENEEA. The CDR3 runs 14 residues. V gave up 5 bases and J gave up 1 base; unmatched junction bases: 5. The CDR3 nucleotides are TGTGCCAGCAGCCCCCAAGCGGGGTCCTACGAGCAGTACTTC. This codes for CASSPQAGSYEQYF.

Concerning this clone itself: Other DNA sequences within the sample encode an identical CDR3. CDR3: CAWRAGTYNEQFF. The CDR3 DNA sequence: TGTGCCTGGAGAGCGGGAACCTACAATGAGCAGTTCTTC. The chain couples TRBV30 to TRBJ2-1; 7 positions match TRBD2. V dropped 3 bases and J dropped 2; count of bases not matched to a gene: 1. This CDR3 contains 13 residues. Germline CDR1 is GTSNPN and CDR2 is SVGIG (reference sequence).